The 7 T cell receptor beta chains given below trace back to one sample, sequenced in a study of blood T cell repertoires in COVID-19. Assay used: immunoSEQ multiplex PCR; TCRdb lists only in-frame clones, some missing. The repertoire consists of fewer than 250,000 clones, with around 88% occurring once and the leading ten covering around 6%. Sequencing was carried out using peripheral blood. The origin of the receptors is a woman older than 75 with COVID-19, enrolled during active disease.

The chain employs TRBV28 and TRBJ2-7, with D possibly TRBD2 on 6 matching bases. The CDR3 is 12 amino acids. Looked up from germline, CDR1 is MDHEN and CDR2 is SYDVKM. V lost 4 bases and J 3 bases, leaving 7 bases between the germline ends. In nucleotides, the CDR3 is TGTGCCAGCAGTTCAGCGGGCTACGAGCAGTACGTC. It yields the protein CASSSAGYEQYV.

This clone occurred once. J is TRBJ1-1 and V is TRBV11-2; TRBD1 matches 7 bases. The junction had 17 bases not matched to a gene; V was cut back by 5 bases and J by 5 bases. CDR1 is SGHAT and CDR2 is FQNNGV in the germline V gene. The CDR3 loop spans 17 amino acids. The CDR3 is CASSQSDRQGRGTEAFF. The CDR3 region has the DNA TGTGCCAGCAGCCAATCCGACCGACAGGGAAGGGGGACTGAAGCTTTCTTT. Based on the CDR3 plus reference TRBV11-2 and TRBJ1-1, the full variable domain is EAGVAQSPRYKIIEKRQSVAFWCNPISGHATLYWYQQILGQGPKLLIQFQNNGVVDDSQLPKDRFSAERLKGVDSTLKIQPAKLEDSAVYLCASSQSDRQGRGTEAFFGQGTRLTVV.

The rearrangement links TRBV5-4 to TRBJ2-1; TRBD2 agrees at 7 bases. Per the germline V gene, CDR1 is SGHNT and CDR2 is YYREEE (reference sequence). The ends lost 2 bases at V and 8 bases at J; junction bases unmatched: 4. The CDR3 has 13 residues. CDR3 DNA sequence: TGTGCCAGCAGCTTCCTGACTAGCTATGAGCAGTTCTTC. It codes for CASSFLTSYEQFF.

This clone was picked up a small number of times. The chain links TRBV7-8 to TRBJ2-5; D not certain. Trimming cost V 5 bases and J 5 bases, with 9 bases left between them. The CDR3 is made up of 12 amino acids. Germline V gene sequence: CDR1 SGHVS, CDR2 FQNEAQ. DNA for the CDR3: TGTGCCAGCAGCGCCCGTGAGGAGACCCAGTACTTC. Protein: CASSAREETQYF.

The genes are TRBV4-3 and TRBJ2-3; 8 positions agree with TRBD1. This CDR3 spans 15 amino acids. The germline CDR1 and CDR2 sequences are LGHNA and YSLEER. Germline trimming cut 2 bases from V and 6 bases from J; bases unmatched to any gene: 7. The CDR3 protein is CASSQRTGRPDTQYF. The CDR3, as DNA: TGCGCCAGCAGCCAACGGACAGGGCGACCCGATACGCAGTATTTT.

The rearrangement links TRBV14 to TRBJ1-5; TRBD1 might be the D (6 bases). This CDR3 is built from 19 residues. The V and J ends lost 0 bases and 1 base respectively, with 19 bases between them. From germline, CDR1 is SGHDN and CDR2 FVKESK. CDR3: CASSQETGSQPTSNQPQHF. CDR3 sequence (DNA): TGTGCCAGCAGCCAAGAAACAGGGAGCCAGCCTACGAGCAATCAGCCCCAGCATTTT. Together with reference TRBV14 and TRBJ1-5, the CDR3 gives the full variable domain: EAGVTQFPSHSVIEKGQTVTLRCDPISGHDNLYWYRRVMGKEIKFLLHFVKESKQDESGMPNNRFLAERTGGTYSTLKVQPAELEDSGVYFCASSQETGSQPTSNQPQHFGDGTRLSIL.

The chain uses TRBV7-4 and TRBJ1-5; no reliable D call. Looked up from germline, CDR1 is SGHVT and CDR2 is SQSDAQ. The ends were cut back, 9 bases at V and 2 bases at J, with 17 bases in the middle. CDR3 size: 15 residues. CDR3 amino acids: CARGQHQTGNQPQHF. The CDR3 DNA sequence: TGTGCCAGGGGCCAACACCAAACGGGCAATCAGCCCCAGCATTTT. Variable domain in full (rest from reference TRBV7-4 and TRBJ1-5): GAGVSQSPRYKVAKRGRDVALRCDSISGHVTLYWYRQTLGQGSEVLTYSQSDAQRDKSGRPSGRFSAERPERSVSTLKIQRTEQGDSAVYLCARGQHQTGNQPQHFGDGTRLSIL.